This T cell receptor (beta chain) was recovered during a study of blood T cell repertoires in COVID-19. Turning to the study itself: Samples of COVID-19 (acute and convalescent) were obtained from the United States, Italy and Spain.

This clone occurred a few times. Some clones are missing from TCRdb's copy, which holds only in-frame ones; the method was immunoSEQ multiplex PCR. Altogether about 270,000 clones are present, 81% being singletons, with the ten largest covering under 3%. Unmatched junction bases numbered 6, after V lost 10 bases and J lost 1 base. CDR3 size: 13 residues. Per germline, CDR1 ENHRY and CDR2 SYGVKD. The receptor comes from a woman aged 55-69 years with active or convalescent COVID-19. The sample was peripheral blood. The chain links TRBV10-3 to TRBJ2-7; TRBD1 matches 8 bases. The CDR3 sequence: CATTGQDSYEQYF. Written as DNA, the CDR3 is TGTGCCACCACGGGACAGGATTCCTACGAGCAGTACTTC.